The 7 T cell receptor beta chains in this list originate from one sample, sequenced in a study of persistence of HIV-infected CD4 T cells. Antigen specificity for these receptors is unknown. The stimulus was lysate of CMV-infected fibroblasts, around 11 ug/mL. Memory cells lacking CD40L and CD69 with high CD45RO were sorted. The immunoSEQ assay was version 4, run in survey mode. Using immunoSEQ multiplex PCR, the repertoire was profiled, and TCRdb retains in-frame clones only, with some absent. The sample consists of 37,000 or so clones, approximately 80% of them appearing once. The specimen was CD4+ T cells sorted from PBMCs after approximately 19-hour stimulation, collected from a patient who received antiretroviral therapy. These receptors were collected from an adult man with HIV who was CMV-seropositive.

This clone was detected a few times. The J gene is TRBJ1-5, the V gene TRBV29-1, with 7 bases that match TRBD1. The germline V gene has CDR1 SQVTM and CDR2 ANQGSEA. The junction had 11 bases not matched to a gene; V was cut back by 5 bases and J by 4 bases. The CDR3 totals 15 residues. The chain's CDR3 is CSVLIGGTANQPQHF. As DNA, the CDR3 is TGCAGCGTTCTCATCGGAGGGACAGCTAATCAGCCCCAGCATTTT.

This rearrangement joins TRBV24-1 to TRBJ2-7; D is possibly TRBD2 (5 bases). Trimming left V 4 bases short and J 7 bases short, with 19 bases between. CDR3 length equals 15 residues. CDR1 is KGHDR and CDR2 is SFDVKD in the germline V gene. CDR3 coding DNA: TGTGCCACCAGTGAGGGAACGGGGAGATTGGGAGAGCAGTACTTC. Protein product: CATSEGTGRLGEQYF.

DNA for the CDR3: TGTGCCAGTAGTAAATTTACCGGGACAGCCTCCTACGAGCAGTACTTC. Protein: CASSKFTGTASYEQYF. This chain joins TRBV19 and TRBJ2-7; TRBD1 matches at 7 bases. CDR1 and CDR2 from the germline V gene are LNHDA and SQIVND (reference sequence). This CDR3 spans 16 amino acids. J was trimmed by 0 bases and V by 4 bases; bases with no gene match: 9.

This chain connects TRBV19 to TRBJ1-2, with TRBD1 matching 8 bases. Trimming at V came to 5 bases and at J to 7 bases, leaving 6 bases not matched to a gene. The CDR3 is 13 amino acids. CDR1 and CDR2 (germline): LNHDA, SQIVND (reference sequence). The CDR3, as DNA: TGTGCCAGTAGTCTCAGGGGGCGTGTTGGCTACACCTTC. Its protein is CASSLRGRVGYTF.

The chain recombines TRBV12-3 or TRBV12-4 with TRBJ2-3; 7 bases agree with TRBD1. With 6 bases clipped from V and 7 bases from J, the junction kept 7 bases outside the gene matches. This CDR3 spans 13 amino acids. The CDR3 here is CASSRDRTNTQYF. The CDR3 DNA is TGTGCCAGCAGCCGGGACAGAACTAATACGCAGTATTTT.

The chain couples TRBV6-2 or TRBV6-3 to TRBJ2-7; D gene unclear. The CDR3 runs to 13 residues. Germline V gene data show CDR1 as MNHEY and CDR2 as SVGEGT. The ends were cut back, 2 bases at V and 3 bases at J, with 8 bases in the middle. The CDR3: CASSYEDRYEQYF. In nucleotides, the CDR3 is TGTGCCAGCAGTTACGAGGACCGCTACGAGCAGTACTTC.

CDR3 protein: CASGPEAGGERRNEQFF. The CDR3 bases are TGTGCTAGTGGTCCCGAGGCAGGAGGAGAGAGGAGGAATGAGCAGTTCTTC. The genes are TRBV12-5 and TRBJ2-1, with D perhaps TRBD2 (5 bases). The CDR3 has 17 amino acids. The germline CDR1 and CDR2 sequences are LGHNT and FRNRAP. V lost 5 bases to trimming and J lost 7 bases, with 24 bases between them. The full variable domain, in which reference TRBV12-5 and TRBJ2-1 provide the parts outside the CDR3, is DARVTQTPRHKVTEMGQEVTMRCQPILGHNTVFWYRQTMMQGLELLAYFRNRAPLDDSGMPKDRFSAEMPDATLATLKIQPSEPRDSAVYFCASGPEAGGERRNEQFFGPGTRLTVL.